In its sample, the clone carrying this TCR beta chain is medium-sized. The record originates from a study of radiation and T cells in renal cell carcinoma. Method: immunoSEQ multiplex PCR; TCRdb's copy keeps in-frame clones and lacks some. The sample consists of 95,000 to 150,000 clones, approximately 80% of them appearing once. Trimming took 0 bases from V and 3 from J, leaving 11 bases between them. This CDR3 is 15 amino acids long. Germline assignment: CDR1 MGHRA and CDR2 YSYEKL. Stated time point: baseline pretreatment blood. Stated treatment: 15 Gy SBRT to primary tumor, nephrectomy 4 weeks later.

The TCR comes from a woman in her sixties with renal cell carcinoma. The sample in question was blood, obtained from a patient whose treatment included radiotherapy and nephrectomy. The chain carries TRBV4-1 and TRBJ1-1; D remains ambiguous. CDR3 sequence (DNA): TGCGCCAGCAGCCAAGATGATTCGGGTTACACTGAAGCTTTCTTT. Its protein is CASSQDDSGYTEAFF.